This T cell receptor (beta chain) was captured in a study of T cells in Graves' hyperthyroidism and ophthalmopathy. Researchers took RNA transcripts and amplified the TCR beta CDR3 regions from them. HTBI primers drove first-round RT-PCR of the TCR CDR3. TCRdb re-called the multiplex PCR reads through MiXCR, storing one row per CDR3 protein. Here the sample spans some 570,000 distinct CDR3 sequences, 12% to 15% being singletons. The sample consisted of blood. The clonotype was recovered from a woman aged 18 to 35 with Graves' ophthalmopathy.

In nucleotides, the CDR3 is TGTGCCAGCAGTTCCCCGCCTACGGGGGCCCAGTACTTC. Amino acid sequence: CASSSPPTGAQYF. The V and J genes are TRBV27 and TRBJ2-5, with D perhaps matching TRBD2 (6 bases). The CDR3 extends over 13 amino acids. The germline gives CDR1 MNHEY, CDR2 SMNVEV (reference sequence). V lost 4 bases and J 9 bases, leaving 15 bases between the germline ends.